In this sample, the clone carrying this T cell receptor beta chain turned up once. The germline V gene encodes CDR1 LGHNA and CDR2 YSLEER. This CDR3 is 16 amino acids long. V shed 0 bases, J shed 3 bases, and the junction held 4 bases outside the gene matches. These data are taken from a study of OX40 agonist ivuxolimab in advanced cancers. At the level of the study: Clinicians treated patients with ivuxolimab, an agonistic anti-OX40 (CD134) antibody. A diagnosis of hepatocellular carcinoma, melanoma, renal cell or head and neck cancer was present in dose-escalation patients.

The assay was immunoSEQ multiplex PCR, and TCRdb's table has in-frame clones only and misses some. The repertoire holds about 53,000 clones, 80% to 90% seen once, with about 11% in the top ten. This sample comprised CD4+ or CD8+ T cells sorted from blood, obtained in a trial of the OX40 agonist ivuxolimab. The origin of this receptor is an adult with an advanced solid tumor such as melanoma, head and neck, liver or kidney cancer. The V call is TRBV4-3, the J call TRBJ2-2; 7 bases align to TRBD1. CDR3 nucleotide sequence: TGCGCCAGCAGCCAAGATTATACAGGGGACACCGGGGAGCTGTTTTTT. Translation: CASSQDYTGDTGELFF.